Here is one T cell receptor (beta chain) with its context. Profiled with immunoSEQ multiplex PCR; TCRdb holds only in-frame clones, not every one. The sample contains about 14,000 clones, just under 75% of which appear only once. J gave up 5 bases and V 2 bases, and 7 bases lay outside the gene matches. There are 15 residues in the CDR3. In germline, CDR1 is SGHNT, CDR2 YENEEA. Autoimmune disease history or systemic immunosuppression barred patients. The entry originates in a study of OX40 agonist ivuxolimab in advanced cancers. About the research overall: At doses from 0.01 to 10 mg/kg, patients were given intravenous ivuxolimab every 2 weeks. Patients undergoing dose escalation presented with hepatocellular carcinoma, melanoma, renal cell or head and neck cancer. Previous treatment with anti-PD-1, anti-PD-L1 or anti-CTLA-4 therapy was allowed; 35% to 50% had received some.

The source was CD4+ or CD8+ T cells sorted from blood, collected in a trial of the OX40 agonist ivuxolimab. This clonotype originated in an adult with an advanced solid tumor such as melanoma, head and neck, liver or kidney cancer. This rearrangement joins TRBV11-3 to TRBJ2-5; TRBD2 aligns across 8 bases. As DNA, the CDR3 is TGTGCCAGCAGCTTAACGAGCGGGAGTTGGGAGACCCAGTACTTC. Protein sequence: CASSLTSGSWETQYF. The variable domain in full, with the rest retrieved from reference TRBV11-3 and TRBJ2-5, is EAGVVQSPRYKIIEKKQPVAFWCNPISGHNTLYWYLQNLGQGPELLIRYENEEAVDDSQLPKDRFSAERLKGVDSTLKIQPAELGDSAVYLCASSLTSGSWETQYFGPGTRLLVL.